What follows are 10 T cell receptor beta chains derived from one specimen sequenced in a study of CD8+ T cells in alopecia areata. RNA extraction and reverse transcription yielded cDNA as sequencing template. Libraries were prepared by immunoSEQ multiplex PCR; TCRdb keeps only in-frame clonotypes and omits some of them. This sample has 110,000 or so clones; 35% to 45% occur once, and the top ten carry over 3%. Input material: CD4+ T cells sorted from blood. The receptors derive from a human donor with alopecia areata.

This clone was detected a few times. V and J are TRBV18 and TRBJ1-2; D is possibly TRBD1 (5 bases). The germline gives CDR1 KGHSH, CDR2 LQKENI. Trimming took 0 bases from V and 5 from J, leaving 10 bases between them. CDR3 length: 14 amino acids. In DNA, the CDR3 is TGTGCCAGCTCACCACCTCGGGACGGGTATGGCTACACCTTC. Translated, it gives CASSPPRDGYGYTF.

This CDR3 reads CASSVTSGSEQYF. The DNA of the CDR3 is TGTGCCAGCAGCGTTACTAGCGGGAGTGAGCAGTACTTC. The J gene is TRBJ2-7, the V gene TRBV14; TRBD2 agrees at 11 bases. V shed 5 bases, J shed 7 bases, and the junction held 4 bases outside the gene matches. CDR1 SGHDN and CDR2 FVKESK come from the germline V gene. This CDR3 comprises 13 residues.

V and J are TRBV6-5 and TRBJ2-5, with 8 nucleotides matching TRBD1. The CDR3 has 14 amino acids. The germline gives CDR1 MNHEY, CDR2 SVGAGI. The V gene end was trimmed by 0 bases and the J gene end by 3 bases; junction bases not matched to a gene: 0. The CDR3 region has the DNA TGTGCCAGCAGTTACTCGACAGGGGAAGAGACCCAGTACTTC. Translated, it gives CASSYSTGEETQYF.

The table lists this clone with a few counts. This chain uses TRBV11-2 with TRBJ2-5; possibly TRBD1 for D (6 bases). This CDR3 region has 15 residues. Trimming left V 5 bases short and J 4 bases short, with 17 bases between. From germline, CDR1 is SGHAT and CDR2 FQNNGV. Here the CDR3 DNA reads TGTGCCAGCAGCCTAGGGGGTGGGGTGAGAGAGACCCAGTACTTC. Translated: CASSLGGGVRETQYF.

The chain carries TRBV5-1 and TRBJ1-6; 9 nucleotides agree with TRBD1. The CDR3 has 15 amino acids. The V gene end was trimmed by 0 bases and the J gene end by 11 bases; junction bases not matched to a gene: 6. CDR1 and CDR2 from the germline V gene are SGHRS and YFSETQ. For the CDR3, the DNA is TGCGCCAGCAGCTTGGAGGGGACAGGGCTCCCACCCCTCCACTTT. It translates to CASSLEGTGLPPLHF.

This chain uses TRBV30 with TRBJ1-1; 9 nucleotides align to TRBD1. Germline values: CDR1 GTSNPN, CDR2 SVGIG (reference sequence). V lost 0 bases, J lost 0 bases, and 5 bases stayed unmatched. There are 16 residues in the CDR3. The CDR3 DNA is TGTGCCTGGAGTGTACAGGGGGCCCCCCTGAACACTGAAGCTTTCTTT. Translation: CAWSVQGAPLNTEAFF.

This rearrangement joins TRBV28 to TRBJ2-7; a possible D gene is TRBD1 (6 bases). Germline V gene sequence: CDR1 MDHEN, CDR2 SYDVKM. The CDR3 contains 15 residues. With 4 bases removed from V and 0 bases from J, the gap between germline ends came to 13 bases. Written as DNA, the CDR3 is TGTGCCAGCAGTTCACCCGGGACACCCTCCTACGAGCAGTACTTC. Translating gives CASSSPGTPSYEQYF.

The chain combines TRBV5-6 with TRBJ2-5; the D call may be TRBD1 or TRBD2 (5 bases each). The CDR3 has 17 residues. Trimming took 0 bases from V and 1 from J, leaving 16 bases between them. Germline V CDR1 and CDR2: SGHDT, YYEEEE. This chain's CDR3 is CASSLGGRRILQETQYF. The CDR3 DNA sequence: TGTGCCAGCAGCTTGGGGGGGAGACGTATCCTCCAAGAGACCCAGTACTTC.

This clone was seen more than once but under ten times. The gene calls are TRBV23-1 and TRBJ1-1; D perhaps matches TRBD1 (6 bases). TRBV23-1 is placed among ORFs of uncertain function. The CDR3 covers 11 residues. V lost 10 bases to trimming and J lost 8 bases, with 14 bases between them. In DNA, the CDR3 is TGCGCCACGAACAGGGTCCCCGAAGCTTTCTTT. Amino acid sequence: CATNRVPEAFF.

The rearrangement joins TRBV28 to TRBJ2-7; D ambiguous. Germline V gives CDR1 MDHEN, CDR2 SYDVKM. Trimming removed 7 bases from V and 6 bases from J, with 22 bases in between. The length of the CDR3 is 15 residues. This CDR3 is CASTPSFGPFSEQYF. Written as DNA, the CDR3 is TGTGCCAGCACCCCGTCCTTCGGGCCGTTTAGCGAGCAGTACTTC.